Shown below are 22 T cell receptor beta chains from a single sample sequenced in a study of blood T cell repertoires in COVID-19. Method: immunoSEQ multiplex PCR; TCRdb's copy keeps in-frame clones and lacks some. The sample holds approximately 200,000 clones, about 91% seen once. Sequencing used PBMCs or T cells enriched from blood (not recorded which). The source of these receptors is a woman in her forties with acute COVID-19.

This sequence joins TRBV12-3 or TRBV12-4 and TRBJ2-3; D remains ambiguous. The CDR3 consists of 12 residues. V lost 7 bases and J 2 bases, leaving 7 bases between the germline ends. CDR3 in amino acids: CASTQNTDTQYF. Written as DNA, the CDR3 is TGTGCCAGCACCCAGAACACAGATACGCAGTATTTT.

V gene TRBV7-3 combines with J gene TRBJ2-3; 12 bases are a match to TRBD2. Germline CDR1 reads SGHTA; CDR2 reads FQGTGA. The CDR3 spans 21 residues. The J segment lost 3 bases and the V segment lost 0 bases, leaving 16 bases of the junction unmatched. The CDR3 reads CASSLTPPLTSGGNLTDTQYF. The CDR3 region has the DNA TGTGCCAGCAGCTTAACTCCCCCGTTGACTAGCGGGGGTAATTTAACAGATACGCAGTATTTT.

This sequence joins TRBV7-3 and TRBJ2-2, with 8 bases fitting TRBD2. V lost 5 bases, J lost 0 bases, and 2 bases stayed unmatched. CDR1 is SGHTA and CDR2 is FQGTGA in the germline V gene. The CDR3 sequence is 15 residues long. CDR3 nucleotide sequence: TGTGCCAGCAGCCTTAGCGGGGCGAACACCGGGGAGCTGTTTTTT. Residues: CASSLSGANTGELFF.

The CDR3 loop reads CASSLGLLDRNHEQYF. The DNA for the CDR3 is TGCGCCAGCAGCTTGGGCCTCCTGGACAGGAACCACGAGCAGTACTTC. The gene calls are TRBV5-1 and TRBJ2-7; TRBD1 matches at 7 bases. This CDR3 has 16 residues. V was pared by 0 bases and J by 5 bases, with 11 bases of the junction left unmatched. Looked up from germline, CDR1 is SGHRS and CDR2 is YFSETQ.

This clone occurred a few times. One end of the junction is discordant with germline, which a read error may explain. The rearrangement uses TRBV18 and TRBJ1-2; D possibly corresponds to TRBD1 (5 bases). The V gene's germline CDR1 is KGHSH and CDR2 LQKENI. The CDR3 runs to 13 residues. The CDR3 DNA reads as TGTGCCAGCTCTGACCAGGAGGGACTAATTCCCAACTTC. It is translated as CASSDQEGLIPNF.

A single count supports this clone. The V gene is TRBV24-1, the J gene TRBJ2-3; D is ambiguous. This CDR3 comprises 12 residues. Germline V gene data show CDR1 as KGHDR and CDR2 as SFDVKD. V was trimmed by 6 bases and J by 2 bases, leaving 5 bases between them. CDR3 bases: TGTGCCACCAGTACAACCACAGATACGCAGTATTTT. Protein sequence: CATSTTTDTQYF.

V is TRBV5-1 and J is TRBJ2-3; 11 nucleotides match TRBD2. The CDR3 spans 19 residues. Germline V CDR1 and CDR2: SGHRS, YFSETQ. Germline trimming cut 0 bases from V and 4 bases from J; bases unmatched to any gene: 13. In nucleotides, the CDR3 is TGCGCCAGCAGCTTGGGGCCGCTAGCGGGAGGAGGCCGCGCAGATACGCAGTATTTT. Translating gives CASSLGPLAGGGRADTQYF.

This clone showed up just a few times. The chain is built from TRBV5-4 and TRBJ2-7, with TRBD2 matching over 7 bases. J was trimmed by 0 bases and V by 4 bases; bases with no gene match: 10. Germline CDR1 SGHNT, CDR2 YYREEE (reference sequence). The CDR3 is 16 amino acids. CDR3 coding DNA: TGTGCCAGCAGCCGAGGGTCCGGGAGGCTCTCCTACGAGCAGTACTTC. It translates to CASSRGSGRLSYEQYF.

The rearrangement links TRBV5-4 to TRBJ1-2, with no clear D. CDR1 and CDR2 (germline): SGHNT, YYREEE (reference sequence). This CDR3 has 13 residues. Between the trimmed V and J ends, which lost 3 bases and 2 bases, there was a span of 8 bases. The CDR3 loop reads CASSSRFNYGYTF. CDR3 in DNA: TGTGCCAGCAGCTCCCGTTTCAACTATGGCTACACCTTC.

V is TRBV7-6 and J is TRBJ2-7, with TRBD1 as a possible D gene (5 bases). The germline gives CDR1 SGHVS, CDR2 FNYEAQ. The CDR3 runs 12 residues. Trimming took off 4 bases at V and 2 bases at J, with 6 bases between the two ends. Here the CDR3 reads CASSSGTYEQYF. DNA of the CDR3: TGTGCCAGCAGCTCAGGGACCTACGAGCAGTACTTC.

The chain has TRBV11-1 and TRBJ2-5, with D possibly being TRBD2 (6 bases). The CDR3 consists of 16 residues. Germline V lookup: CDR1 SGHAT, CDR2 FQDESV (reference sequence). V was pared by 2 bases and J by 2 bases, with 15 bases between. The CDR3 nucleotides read TGTGCCAGCAGCTTAAGGACCGAGGGAGGTCAAGAGACCCAGTACTTC. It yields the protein CASSLRTEGGQETQYF.

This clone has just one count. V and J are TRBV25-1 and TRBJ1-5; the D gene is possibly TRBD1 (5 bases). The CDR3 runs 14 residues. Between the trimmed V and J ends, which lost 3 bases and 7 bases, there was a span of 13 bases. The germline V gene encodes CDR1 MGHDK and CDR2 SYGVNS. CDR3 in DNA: TGTGCCAGCAGTGACGCAGGGTTTAACCAGCCCCAGCATTTT. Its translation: CASSDAGFNQPQHF. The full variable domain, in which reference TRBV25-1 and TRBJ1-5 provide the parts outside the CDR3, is EADIYQTPRYLVIGTGKKITLECSQTMGHDKMYWYQQDPGMELHLIHYSYGVNSTEKGDLSSESTVSRIRTEHFPLTLESARPSHTSQYLCASSDAGFNQPQHFGDGTRLSIL.

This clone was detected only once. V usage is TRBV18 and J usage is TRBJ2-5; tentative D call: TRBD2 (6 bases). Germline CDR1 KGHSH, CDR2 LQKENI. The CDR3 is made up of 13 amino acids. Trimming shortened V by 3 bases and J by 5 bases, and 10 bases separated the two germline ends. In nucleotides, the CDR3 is TGTGCCAGCTCACCTCACCGGGGGGAGACCCAGTACTTC. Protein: CASSPHRGETQYF. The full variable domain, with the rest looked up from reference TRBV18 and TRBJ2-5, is NAGVMQNPRHLVRRRGQEARLRCSPMKGHSHVYWYRQLPEEGLKFMVYLQKENIIDESGMPKERFSAEFPKEGPSILRIQQVVRGDSAAYFCASSPHRGETQYFGPGTRLLVL.

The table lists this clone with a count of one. For the CDR3, the DNA is TGTGCCAGCGGGAGGGCTAACTATGGCTACACCTTC. This gives the protein CASGRANYGYTF. V usage is TRBV7-2 and J usage is TRBJ1-2; D uncertain. The CDR3 extends over 12 amino acids. Germline CDR1 reads SGHTA; CDR2 reads FQGNSA. The ends were cut back, 8 bases at V and 0 bases at J, with 7 bases in the middle.

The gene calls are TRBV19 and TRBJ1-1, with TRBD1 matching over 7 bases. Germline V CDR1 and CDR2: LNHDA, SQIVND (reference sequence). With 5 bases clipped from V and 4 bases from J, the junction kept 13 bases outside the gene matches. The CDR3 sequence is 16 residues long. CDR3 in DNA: TGTGCCAGTAGTCGACAGGGTAGGGGGAGAGCCACTGAAGCTTTCTTT. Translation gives CASSRQGRGRATEAFF.

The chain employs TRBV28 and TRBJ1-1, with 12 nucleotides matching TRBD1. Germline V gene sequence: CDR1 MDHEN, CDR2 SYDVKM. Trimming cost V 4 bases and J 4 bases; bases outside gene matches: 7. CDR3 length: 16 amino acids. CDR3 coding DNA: TGTGCCAGCAGTTCGGGACAGGGGGCCTGGGGCACTGAAGCTTTCTTT. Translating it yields CASSSGQGAWGTEAFF.

CDR3 protein: CASSQYGTSGRADTQYF. CDR3 nucleotides: TGCGCCAGCAGCCAATATGGGACTAGCGGGAGGGCAGATACGCAGTATTTT. This chain links TRBV4-1 with TRBJ2-3; 16 bases are a match to TRBD2. CDR3 length equals 17 residues. V was pared by 2 bases and J by 4 bases, with 3 bases of the junction left unmatched. The V gene's germline CDR1 is MGHRA and CDR2 YSYEKL.

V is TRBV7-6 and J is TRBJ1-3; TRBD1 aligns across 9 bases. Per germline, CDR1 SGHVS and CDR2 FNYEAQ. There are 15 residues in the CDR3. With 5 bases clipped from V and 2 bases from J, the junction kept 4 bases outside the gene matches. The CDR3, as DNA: TGTGCCAGCAGCGCGGGACAGGGTGCTGGAAACACCATATATTTT. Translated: CASSAGQGAGNTIYF.

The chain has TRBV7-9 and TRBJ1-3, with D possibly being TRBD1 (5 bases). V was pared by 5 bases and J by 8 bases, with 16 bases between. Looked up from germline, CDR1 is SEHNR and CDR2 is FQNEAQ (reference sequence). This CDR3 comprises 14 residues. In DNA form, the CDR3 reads TGTGCCAGCAGCCCGGGACTTTTGGGGGACACCATATATTTT. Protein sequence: CASSPGLLGDTIYF. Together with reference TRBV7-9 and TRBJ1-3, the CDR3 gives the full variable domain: DTGVSQNPRHKITKRGQNVTFRCDPISEHNRLYWYRQTLGQGPEFLTYFQNEAQLEKSRLLSDRFSAERPKGSFSTLEIQRTEQGDSAMYLCASSPGLLGDTIYFGEGSWLTVV.

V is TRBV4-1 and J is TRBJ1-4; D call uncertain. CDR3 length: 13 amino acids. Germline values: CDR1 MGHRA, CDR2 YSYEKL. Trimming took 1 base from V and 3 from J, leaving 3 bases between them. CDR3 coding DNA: TGCGCCAGCAGCCAAGTATCTAATGAAAAACTGTTTTTT. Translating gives CASSQVSNEKLFF.

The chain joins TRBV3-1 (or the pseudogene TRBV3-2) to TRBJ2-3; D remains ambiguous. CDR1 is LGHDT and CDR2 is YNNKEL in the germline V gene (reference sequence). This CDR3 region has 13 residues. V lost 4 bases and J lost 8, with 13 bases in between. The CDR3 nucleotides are TGTGCCAGCAGCCCAGACGGTCGTGTTACGCAGTATTTT. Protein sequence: CASSPDGRVTQYF.

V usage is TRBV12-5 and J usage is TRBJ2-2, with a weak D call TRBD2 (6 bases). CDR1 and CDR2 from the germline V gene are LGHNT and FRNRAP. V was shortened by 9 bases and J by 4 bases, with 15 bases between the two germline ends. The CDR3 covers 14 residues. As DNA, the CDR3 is TGTGCTAGCCTACTAGCCCAGAGCACCGGGGAGCTGTTTTTT. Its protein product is CASLLAQSTGELFF.